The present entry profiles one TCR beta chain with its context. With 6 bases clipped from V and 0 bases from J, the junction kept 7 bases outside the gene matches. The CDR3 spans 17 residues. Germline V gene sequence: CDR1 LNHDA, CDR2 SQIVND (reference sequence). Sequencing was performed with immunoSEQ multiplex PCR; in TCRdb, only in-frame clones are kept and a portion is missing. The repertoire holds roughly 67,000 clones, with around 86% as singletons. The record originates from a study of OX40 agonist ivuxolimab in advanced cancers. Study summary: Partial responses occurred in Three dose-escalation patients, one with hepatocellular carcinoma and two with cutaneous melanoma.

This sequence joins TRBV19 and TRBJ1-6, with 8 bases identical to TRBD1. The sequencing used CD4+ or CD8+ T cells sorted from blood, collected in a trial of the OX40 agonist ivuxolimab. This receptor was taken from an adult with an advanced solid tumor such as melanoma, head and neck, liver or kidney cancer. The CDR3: CASSRQGPSSYNSPLHF. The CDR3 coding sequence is TGTGCCAGTAGCCGACAGGGGCCAAGCTCCTATAATTCACCCCTCCACTTT.